The 9 T cell receptor beta chains presented below share a single source sample, sequenced in a study of T cell repertoires in cytomegalovirus infection. What these receptors recognize is not known. TCRdb used MiXCR to reprocess the reads, holding one entry per CDR3 protein. The sample contains roughly 80,000 distinct CDR3 sequences, under 30% of which appear only once. The specimen was CD8+ T cells from cultured PBMCs, collected from culture after CMV antigen stimulation. These receptors came from a human donor in good health (CMV status not recorded). Some clones in this sample may be carry-over from other donors' samples.

The genes are TRBV28 and TRBJ2-7; D call uncertain. Trimming shortened V by 4 bases and J by 3 bases, and 13 bases separated the two germline ends. The CDR3 totals 14 residues. From germline, CDR1 is MDHEN and CDR2 SYDVKM. CDR3 in amino acids: CASSWKGSFYEQYF. The CDR3 DNA reads as TGTGCCAGCAGTTGGAAGGGAAGCTTCTACGAGCAGTACTTC.

To note about this clonotype: Its ends do not fully match the called genes, so a read error is possible. The chain uses TRBV7-9 and TRBJ2-1; 8 bases line up with TRBD1. The CDR3 length is 16 residues. Germline V CDR1 and CDR2: SEHNR, FQNEAQ (reference sequence). The CDR3 DNA reads TGTGCCAACAGCTTATCCACGGGACAGGCAGTCAATGAGCAGTTCTTC. This gives the protein CANSLSTGQAVNEQFF.

This clonotype was picked up a small number of times. J is TRBJ2-1 and V is TRBV12-5; 12 nucleotides match TRBD2. Trimming took 5 bases from V and 4 from J; bases not matched to a gene: 3. This CDR3 is built from 15 residues. Germline V gene sequence: CDR1 LGHNT, CDR2 FRNRAP. In DNA, the CDR3 is TGTGCTAGTGGTGTGACTAGCGGGAGTTACAATGAGCAGTTCTTC. It specifies CASGVTSGSYNEQFF.

This clonotype was seen ten or more times. The rearrangement uses TRBV7-2 and TRBJ1-6; 7 nucleotides line up with TRBD1. Trimming took 0 bases from V and 0 from J; bases not matched to a gene: 8. The germline gives CDR1 SGHTA, CDR2 FQGNSA. The CDR3 contains 19 residues. The CDR3, as DNA: TGTGCCAGCAGCTTAGCGGAGGGGGCATCAAGCTCCTATAATTCACCCCTCCACTTT. Its protein is CASSLAEGASSSYNSPLHF. Using reference TRBV7-2 and TRBJ1-6 for the parts outside the CDR3, the full variable domain is GAGVSQSPSNKVTEKGKDVELRCDPISGHTALYWYRQSLGQGLEFLIYFQGNSAPDKSGLPSDRFSAERTGGSVSTLTIQRTQQEDSAVYLCASSLAEGASSSYNSPLHFGNGTRLTVT.

About this clonotype: A much bigger clone sits one base away, suggesting this may be a read error. Because the CDR3 is missing its conserved closing phenylalanine or tryptophan, this is likely a read error. J is TRBJ1-2 and V is TRBV4-1; no clear D. V lost 1 base to trimming and J lost 1 base, with 7 bases between them. Germline V gene sequence: CDR1 MGHRA, CDR2 YSYEKL. There are 14 residues in the CDR3. This CDR3 reads CASSQGTFNYGYTL. CDR3 in DNA: TGCGCCAGCAGCCAAGGGACGTTTAACTATGGCTACACCCTC.

This chain joins TRBV7-6 and TRBJ2-1; 7 nucleotides match TRBD2. Germline values: CDR1 SGHVS, CDR2 FNYEAQ. V dropped 6 bases and J dropped 0; count of bases not matched to a gene: 11. The CDR3 runs to 17 residues. The CDR3 nucleotides read TGTGCCAGCAGTCGAATCACTAGCGAAAGCTCCTACAATGAGCAGTTCTTC. Encoded protein: CASSRITSESSYNEQFF. Full variable domain (outside the CDR3, taken from reference TRBV7-6 and TRBJ2-1): GAGVSQSPRYKVTKRGQDVALRCDPISGHVSLYWYRQALGQGPEFLTYFNYEAQQDKSGLPNDRFSAERPEGSISTLTIQRTEQRDSAMYRCASSRITSESSYNEQFFGPGTRLTVL.

There are many counts of this clonotype. This sequence joins TRBV7-9 and TRBJ1-2; TRBD1 might be the D (5 bases). With 1 base removed from V and 2 bases from J, the gap between germline ends came to 17 bases. Germline loops: CDR1 SEHNR, CDR2 FQNEAQ (reference sequence). CDR3 length: 17 amino acids. Here the CDR3 DNA reads TGTGCCAGCAGCTTAGAGATGACCGAGACAGTGAACTATGGCTACACCTTC. It translates to CASSLEMTETVNYGYTF.

CDR3 in amino acids: CDNSLGGNPSYNEQFF. DNA of the CDR3: TGTGACAACAGCTTAGGAGGGAATCCCTCCTACAATGAGCAGTTCTTC. This chain links TRBV6-1 with TRBJ2-1, with TRBD2 as a possible D gene (6 bases). The CDR3 spans 16 residues. Germline loops: CDR1 MNHNS, CDR2 SASEGT.

This clonotype was detected ten times or more. This sequence joins TRBV5-1 and TRBJ2-1; 10 bases align to TRBD1. The V segment lost 4 bases and the J segment 5 bases; nucleotides outside the gene matches: 12. This CDR3 has 17 amino acids. CDR1 and CDR2 from the germline V gene are SGHRS and YFSETQ. DNA of the CDR3: TGCGCCAGCAGCCCCGGGCCCCGGGACAGGGGTAACAATGAGCAGTTCTTC. Its protein is CASSPGPRDRGNNEQFF.